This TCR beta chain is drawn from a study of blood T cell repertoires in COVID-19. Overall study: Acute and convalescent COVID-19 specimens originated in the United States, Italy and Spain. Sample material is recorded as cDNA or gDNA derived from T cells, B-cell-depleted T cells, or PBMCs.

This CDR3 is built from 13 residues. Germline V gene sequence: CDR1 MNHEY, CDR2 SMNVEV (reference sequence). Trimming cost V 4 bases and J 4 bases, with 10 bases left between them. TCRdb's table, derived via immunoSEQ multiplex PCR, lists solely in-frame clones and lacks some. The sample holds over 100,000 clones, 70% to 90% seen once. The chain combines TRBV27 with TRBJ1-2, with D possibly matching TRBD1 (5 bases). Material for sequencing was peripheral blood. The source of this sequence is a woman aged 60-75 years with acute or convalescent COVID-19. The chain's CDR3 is CASSYGQGYGYTF. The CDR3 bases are TGTGCCAGCAGTTACGGCCAGGGCTATGGCTACACCTTC.